This T cell receptor (beta chain) is drawn from a study of cytomegalovirus exposure and HLA in healthy donors. Whole-study results and caveats: TRBV6-2, TRBV6-3 and other indistinguishable V segments were excluded. Segments of the TCR beta V type were, in most cases, productive about 87% or about 30% of the time in an earlier analysis. Among TCR beta chains, those listed as cytomegalovirus-associated numbered under 200.

PCR was performed using 60 Vbeta and 13 Jbeta primers. Clones were sequenced by immunoSEQ multiplex PCR, and TCRdb holds only the in-frame ones, with some missing. The sample has more than 100,000 clones, under 85% seen once. Points on this clone: The antigen is unknown.

The CDR3 covers 14 residues. V gave up 3 bases and J gave up 3 bases, with 9 bases separating them. The germline V gene has CDR1 SEHNR and CDR2 FQNEAQ (reference sequence). Sequences were obtained from PBMCs. The chain joins TRBV7-9 to TRBJ2-1; D unclear. This clonotype originated in a man aged 50-59 years in good health and CMV-seropositive. CDR3 sequence: CASSFVPGYNEQFF. The DNA of the CDR3 is TGTGCCAGCAGCTTCGTTCCAGGCTACAATGAGCAGTTCTTC.